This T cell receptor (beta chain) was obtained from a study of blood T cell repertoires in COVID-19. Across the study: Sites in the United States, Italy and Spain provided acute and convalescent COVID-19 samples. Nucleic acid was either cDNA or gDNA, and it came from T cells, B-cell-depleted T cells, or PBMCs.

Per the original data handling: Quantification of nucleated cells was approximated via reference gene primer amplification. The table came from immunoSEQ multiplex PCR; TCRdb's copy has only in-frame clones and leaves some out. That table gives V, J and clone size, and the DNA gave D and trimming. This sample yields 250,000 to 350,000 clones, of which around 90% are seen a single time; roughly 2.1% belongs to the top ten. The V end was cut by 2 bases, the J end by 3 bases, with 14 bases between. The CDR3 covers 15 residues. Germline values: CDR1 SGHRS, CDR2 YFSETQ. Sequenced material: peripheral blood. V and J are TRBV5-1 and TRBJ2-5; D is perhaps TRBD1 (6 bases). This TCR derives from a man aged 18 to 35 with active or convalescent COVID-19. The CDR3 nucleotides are TGCGCCAGCAGCTTCTCCCATCGGACAGAAGAGACCCAGTACTTC. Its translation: CASSFSHRTEETQYF. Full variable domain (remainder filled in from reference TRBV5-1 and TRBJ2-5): KAGVTQTPRYLIKTRGQQVTLSCSPISGHRSVSWYQQTPGQGLQFLFEYFSETQRNKGNFPGRFSGRQFSNSRSEMNVSTLELGDSALYLCASSFSHRTEETQYFGPGTRLLVL.